The 5 T cell receptor beta chains below all came from one sample that was sequenced in a study of OX40 agonist ivuxolimab in advanced cancers. The assay was immunoSEQ multiplex PCR, and TCRdb's table has in-frame clones only and misses some. The sample holds roughly 120,000 clones, around 92% seen once. Here the sequenced sample was CD4+ or CD8+ T cells sorted from blood, taken in a trial of the OX40 agonist ivuxolimab. The receptors come from an adult with an advanced solid tumor such as melanoma, head and neck, liver or kidney cancer.

This sequence joins TRBV7-8 and TRBJ2-1, with 9 positions matching TRBD1. This CDR3 region has 15 residues. Germline lookup yields CDR1 SGHVS and CDR2 FQNEAQ. Trimming at V came to 4 bases and at J to 6 bases, leaving 7 bases not matched to a gene. The DNA for the CDR3 is TGTGCCAGCAGCTGGGGGGACAGGGTTTTCAATGAGCAGTTCTTC. Encoded protein: CASSWGDRVFNEQFF. Filled out from reference TRBV7-8 and TRBJ2-1, the complete variable domain reads GAGVSQSPRYKVAKRGQDVALRCDPISGHVSLFWYQQALGQGPEFLTYFQNEAQLDKSGLPSDRFFAERPEGSVSTLKIQRTQQEDSAVYLCASSWGDRVFNEQFFGPGTRLTVL.

The rearrangement uses TRBV9 and TRBJ2-2; 10 positions match TRBD1. CDR3 size: 15 residues. V lost 2 bases, J lost 4 bases, and 2 bases stayed unmatched. Germline-derived CDR1 and CDR2 are SGDLS and YYNGEE. CDR3 coding DNA: TGTGCCAGCAGCGTTAGGGACAGGGGCACCGGGGAGCTGTTTTTT. It yields the protein CASSVRDRGTGELFF. The full variable domain, completed using reference TRBV9 and TRBJ2-2, is DSGVTQTPKHLITATGQRVTLRCSPRSGDLSVYWYQQSLDQGLQFLIQYYNGEERAKGNILERFSAQQFPDLHSELNLSSLELGDSALYFCASSVRDRGTGELFFGEGSRLTVL.

This clone was seen a handful of times. At the DNA level, this CDR3 is encoded by other sequences in the same sample as well. This chain connects TRBV5-1 to TRBJ1-1; possible D gene TRBD1, 5 bases. V gave up 3 bases and J gave up 1 base, with 10 bases separating them. This CDR3 spans 14 amino acids. Germline V gene sequence: CDR1 SGHRS, CDR2 YFSETQ. The CDR3, as DNA: TGCGCCAGCAGCTGGGGGGACGGGAACACTGAAGCTTTCTTT. Its protein product is CASSWGDGNTEAFF.

The V and J genes are TRBV7-2 and TRBJ2-7; no clear D. The CDR3 is made up of 15 amino acids. With 2 bases removed from V and 1 base from J, the gap between germline ends came to 12 bases. Germline V CDR1 and CDR2: SGHTA, FQGNSA. CDR3 protein: CASSLTLGFSYEQYF. The CDR3 nucleotides read TGTGCCAGCAGCTTAACTTTAGGGTTTTCCTACGAGCAGTACTTC.

The CDR3 coding sequence is TGTGCCAGCAGCCCGGACAGCTACAATGAGCAGTTCTTC. It encodes CASSPDSYNEQFF. The V call is TRBV9, the J call TRBJ2-1; D may be TRBD1 (6 bases). Germline CDR1 reads SGDLS; CDR2 reads YYNGEE. Trimming left V 4 bases short and J 3 bases short, with 8 bases between. The CDR3 sequence is 13 residues long.